This T cell receptor (beta chain) was recorded in a study of blood T cell repertoires in COVID-19. Across the study: Some COVID-19 samples were acute and others convalescent; all came from the United States, Italy and Spain.

Authors' methods: Amplifying reference gene primers gave estimates of nucleated cell counts. Only in-frame clones appear in the TCRdb table, and some are missing; sequencing was by immunoSEQ multiplex PCR. V, J and clone size were drawn from that table, and D and trimming were deduced from the DNA. The repertoire holds over 80,000 clones, with less than 85% as singletons. The CDR3 spans 17 residues. In germline, CDR1 is MNHEY, CDR2 SMNVEV (reference sequence). V shed 6 bases and J 5 bases; nucleotides not matched to a gene: 13. The TCR was taken from a woman over 75 with active or convalescent COVID-19. The genes are TRBV27 and TRBJ2-2; 9 bases line up with TRBD2. What was sequenced was peripheral blood. The chain's CDR3 is CASSSNRLAVKTGELFF. The DNA for the CDR3 is TGTGCCAGCAGCTCCAATCGACTAGCGGTGAAGACCGGGGAGCTGTTTTTT.